This T cell receptor beta chain was sequenced during a study of T cell repertoires in cytomegalovirus infection. Trimming removed 2 bases from V and 8 bases from J, with 9 bases in between. The CDR3 runs to 13 residues. The germline CDR1 and CDR2 sequences are SGHVS and FNYEAQ. TCRdb reprocessed the reads with MiXCR, giving one entry per CDR3 protein. In the table there are roughly 730,000 distinct CDR3 sequences, approximately 33% of which are singletons. Study-level results: In two of eight donors, the top clonotype was HLA-C-restricted CMV-specific.

Points on this clonotype: Antigen unknown.

The genes are TRBV7-6 and TRBJ1-4; no definite D call. The sequenced sample was cultured PBMCs, obtained from culture after CMV antigen stimulation. This TCR came from a human donor in good health (CMV status not recorded). Some clones in this sample may be carry-over from other donors' samples. The CDR3 loop reads CASSLSREEKLFF. The CDR3 DNA is TGTGCCAGCAGCTTATCCCGAGAAGAAAAACTGTTTTTT.